The 30 T cell receptor beta chains presented below share a single source sample, sequenced in a study of blood T cells in healthy people across ages. The use of a sample-barcoded 5' primer and a J-beta primer mix characterized a second PCR of roughly 7 to 12 cycles. Using its own MiXCR run on the 5' RACE reads, TCRdb lists one record per CDR3 protein. The sample records under 2,000,000 distinct CDR3 sequences, roughly 50% being singletons. The sample taken for sequencing was blood. These receptors were taken from a woman in her thirties or forties in good health.

This clonotype was counted only a few times. The chain combines TRBV24-1 with TRBJ2-5; the D is unclear. Trimming took 0 bases from V and 3 from J, leaving 10 bases between them. CDR3 length: 15 residues. Germline CDR1 is KGHDR and CDR2 is SFDVKD. DNA of the CDR3: TGTGCCACCAGTGATTTGCTTGCAGGAGAAGAGACCCAGTACTTC. It is translated as CATSDLLAGEETQYF.

The chain links TRBV15 to TRBJ1-2; TRBD1 might be the D (5 bases). Germline V CDR1 and CDR2: LNHNV, YYDKDF (reference sequence). The CDR3 has 15 residues. V was clipped by 0 bases and J by 7 bases, with 15 bases between them. The CDR3 loop reads CATSRDTQGGGGYTF. For the CDR3, the DNA is TGTGCCACCAGCAGAGATACTCAGGGAGGCGGTGGCTACACCTTC.

V and J are TRBV15 and TRBJ2-3; D unclear. V gave up 0 bases and J gave up 8 bases, with 9 bases separating them. This CDR3 region has 13 residues. Germline loops: CDR1 LNHNV, CDR2 YYDKDF (reference sequence). The DNA for the CDR3 is TGTGCCACCAGCAGAGATCTCTCGAGTACGCAGTATTTT. The encoded protein is CATSRDLSSTQYF. Variable domain in full (rest from reference TRBV15 and TRBJ2-3): DAMVIQNPRYQVTQFGKPVTLSCSQTLNHNVMYWYQQKSSQAPKLLFHYYDKDFNNEADTPDNFQSRRPNTSFCFLDIRSPGLGDTAMYLCATSRDLSSTQYFGPGTRLTVL.

The chain employs TRBV5-1 and TRBJ1-2; TRBD1 matches at 10 bases. CDR1 is SGHRS and CDR2 is YFSETQ in the germline V gene. The CDR3 has 15 amino acids. V was pared by 3 bases and J by 4 bases, with 6 bases of the junction left unmatched. The CDR3 nucleotides are TGCGCCAGCAGCTGGGGGACAGGGGAGGCCTATGGCTACACCTTC. Its translation: CASSWGTGEAYGYTF.

In this sample, this clonotype turned up once. This rearrangement joins TRBV7-2 to TRBJ1-2; the D gene is possibly TRBD1 (6 bases). The CDR3 is 13 amino acids. CDR1 and CDR2 (germline): SGHTA, FQGNSA. Trimming removed 9 bases at V and 8 bases at J, with 19 bases between. The CDR3 sequence is CASSQGTFGGYTF. The CDR3 bases are TGTGCCAGTAGCCAGGGGACATTCGGGGGCTACACCTTC.

This chain links TRBV5-1 with TRBJ2-5; TRBD1 matches 7 bases. The CDR3 runs 15 residues. The V and J ends lost 4 bases and 5 bases, in that order; junction bases with no gene match: 11. Germline V gene data show CDR1 as SGHRS and CDR2 as YFSETQ. The chain's CDR3 is CASSREGGSGETQYF. DNA for the CDR3: TGCGCCAGCAGCAGAGAAGGGGGCTCGGGCGAGACCCAGTACTTC.

This clonotype was observed a single time. Sequence at one end of the junction differs from germline and may be a read error. Here the CDR3 reads CASGHVHDASAGELFF. For the CDR3, the DNA is TGCGCCAGCGGCCATGTACACGATGCGTCGGCCGGGGAGCTGTTTTTT. V is TRBV4-1 and J is TRBJ2-2; no definite D call. Per the germline V gene, CDR1 is MGHRA and CDR2 is YSYEKL. The CDR3 runs 16 residues.

The rearrangement links TRBV7-9 to TRBJ2-3; 8 bases line up with TRBD2. The CDR3 spans 16 residues. Trimming cost V 2 bases and J 0 bases; bases outside gene matches: 4. CDR1 SEHNR and CDR2 FQNEAQ come from the germline V gene (reference sequence). The CDR3, as DNA: TGTGCCAGCAGCTTACCGACTAGCGCTAGCACAGATACGCAGTATTTT. The encoded protein is CASSLPTSASTDTQYF. Using reference TRBV7-9 and TRBJ2-3 for the parts outside the CDR3, the full variable domain is DTGVSQNPRHKITKRGQNVTFRCDPISEHNRLYWYRQTLGQGPEFLTYFQNEAQLEKSRLLSDRFSAERPKGSFSTLEIQRTEQGDSAMYLCASSLPTSASTDTQYFGPGTRLTVL.

This clonotype was observed once. This sequence joins TRBV20-1 and TRBJ2-1; maybe TRBD2 (5 bases). Between the trimmed V and J ends, which lost 6 bases and 1 base, there was a span of 22 bases. CDR3 size: 17 residues. Germline V gives CDR1 DFQATT, CDR2 SNEGSKA (reference sequence). CDR3 residues: CSAVGVDQERSYNEQFF. CDR3 DNA sequence: TGCAGTGCGGTCGGGGTGGACCAGGAAAGATCCTACAATGAGCAGTTCTTC.

J is TRBJ2-3 and V is TRBV5-1, with D unresolved. CDR3 length: 14 residues. Germline V lookup: CDR1 SGHRS, CDR2 YFSETQ. The V end was cut by 4 bases, the J end by 2 bases, with 11 bases between. The CDR3 reads CASSPRWTTDTQYF. The CDR3, as DNA: TGCGCCAGCAGCCCCCGTTGGACCACAGATACGCAGTATTTT.

The rearrangement links TRBV18 to TRBJ2-1, with 7 bases lining up with TRBD2. Germline CDR1 reads KGHSH; CDR2 reads LQKENI. J gave up 8 bases and V 2 bases, and 6 bases lay outside the gene matches. This CDR3 is built from 14 residues. CDR3 loop: CASSPGGGMDEQFF. CDR3 in DNA: TGTGCCAGCTCACCAGGGGGGGGAATGGATGAGCAGTTCTTC.

Turning to this clonotype: A much larger clone lies one base from this, so it may be a read error. The chain combines TRBV10-3 with TRBJ2-3; unclear D gene. Germline V gives CDR1 ENHRY, CDR2 SYGVKD. There are 12 residues in the CDR3. As DNA, the CDR3 is TGTGCCATCAGTGAGTCCTCAGATACGCGGTATTTT. Its protein is CAISESSDTRYF.

The chain is built from TRBV10-3 and TRBJ1-5; possibly TRBD1 for D (6 bases). Per the germline V gene, CDR1 is ENHRY and CDR2 is SYGVKD. V was pared by 2 bases and J by 8 bases, with 19 bases between. The CDR3 sequence is 16 residues long. CDR3 sequence reads: CAISENGGGHGEPQHF. CDR3 bases: TGTGCCATCAGTGAGAATGGCGGGGGGCACGGGGAGCCCCAGCATTTT.

The rearrangement uses TRBV7-9 and TRBJ2-4, with TRBD1 matching over 11 bases. Germline CDR1 SEHNR, CDR2 FQNEAQ (reference sequence). The CDR3 is 15 amino acids. Losses at the gene ends were 5 bases for V and 7 bases for J; bases not matched to a gene: 7. The CDR3, as DNA: TGTGCCAGCAGCCCCCCCCGGACAGGGGGCAACATTCAGTACTTC. Residues: CASSPPRTGGNIQYF. The complete variable domain, with remaining parts taken from reference TRBV7-9 and TRBJ2-4, reads DTGVSQNPRHKITKRGQNVTFRCDPISEHNRLYWYRQTLGQGPEFLTYFQNEAQLEKSRLLSDRFSAERPKGSFSTLEIQRTEQGDSAMYLCASSPPRTGGNIQYFGAGTRLSVL.

On this clonotype: One end of the junction does not line up with germline, which may come from a read error. The chain is built from TRBV4-1 and TRBJ2-3; TRBD2 matches 9 bases. Germline-derived CDR1 and CDR2 are MGHRA and YSYEKL. CDR3 length equals 17 residues. The CDR3 sequence: CASSQDPSGGRTDAQYF. The CDR3 region has the DNA TGCGCCAGCAGCCAAGATCCCAGCGGGGGGAGGACAGATGCGCAGTATTTT.

This chain joins TRBV7-9 and TRBJ2-1; D is possibly TRBD1 (6 bases). Germline loops: CDR1 SEHNR, CDR2 FQNEAQ (reference sequence). The CDR3 has 17 amino acids. The V and J ends lost 1 base and 6 bases respectively, with 19 bases between them. CDR3 protein: CASSLGPYREGSNEQFF. In nucleotides, the CDR3 is TGTGCCAGCAGCTTAGGCCCCTACAGGGAAGGGTCCAATGAGCAGTTCTTC.

The chain carries TRBV28 and TRBJ2-1; D unresolved. Germline V gene lookup returns CDR1 MDHEN and CDR2 SYDVKM. Trimming cost V 7 bases and J 4 bases, with 8 bases left between them. The CDR3 totals 12 residues. Here the CDR3 reads CASTLPYNEQFF. In DNA form, the CDR3 reads TGTGCCAGCACTTTGCCTTACAATGAGCAGTTCTTC.

The rearrangement links TRBV20-1 to TRBJ2-1, with 12 bases lining up with TRBD2. The J call is uncertain, as TRBJ2-7 better fits the DNA end. This CDR3 is 15 amino acids long. CDR1 is DFQATT and CDR2 is SNEGSKA in the germline V gene (reference sequence). CDR3 DNA sequence: TGCAGTGCTAGAATTCTAGCGGGGGGGCCCTACGAGCAGTACTTC. It codes for CSARILAGGPYEQYF.

The rearrangement uses TRBV6-6 and TRBJ2-6; tentative D call: TRBD1 (6 bases). Per the germline V gene, CDR1 is MNHNY and CDR2 is SVGAGI (reference sequence). Trimming took off 4 bases at V and 0 bases at J, with 13 bases between the two ends. The CDR3 length is 17 residues. CDR3 sequence reads: CASSSSTGNSGANVLTF. The CDR3 bases are TGTGCCAGCAGTTCATCAACAGGGAACTCTGGGGCCAACGTCCTGACTTTC.

V is TRBV7-8 and J is TRBJ1-6; D perhaps matches TRBD1 (5 bases). CDR3 size: 15 residues. The germline V gene encodes CDR1 SGHVS and CDR2 FQNEAQ. Deletions cut 5 bases from V and 2 bases from J, with 10 bases between. CDR3 in amino acids: CASSATEPYNSPLHF. The CDR3 bases are TGTGCCAGCAGCGCGACAGAGCCCTATAATTCACCCCTCCACTTT.

This chain joins TRBV6-5 and TRBJ2-5; 12 bases map to TRBD2. With 5 bases clipped from V and 5 bases from J, the junction kept 6 bases outside the gene matches. Germline V lookup: CDR1 MNHEY, CDR2 SVGAGI. The CDR3 spans 15 residues. CDR3 loop: CASSVLAGGRETQYF. The CDR3 nucleotides read TGTGCCAGCAGTGTACTAGCGGGGGGCAGGGAGACCCAGTACTTC.

The rearrangement joins TRBV27 to TRBJ2-7; TRBD1 matches 8 bases. The CDR3 extends over 14 amino acids. The V gene end was trimmed by 5 bases and the J gene end by 7 bases; junction bases not matched to a gene: 10. Germline V CDR1 and CDR2: MNHEY, SMNVEV (reference sequence). The CDR3 region has the DNA TGTGCCAGCAGTGTACAGGCAGGGGGCAATGAGCAGTACTTC. This gives the protein CASSVQAGGNEQYF.

The rearrangement links TRBV28 to TRBJ1-5; a possible D gene is TRBD1 (5 bases). CDR1 MDHEN and CDR2 SYDVKM come from the germline V gene. CDR3 length equals 14 residues. With 4 bases removed from V and 7 bases from J, the gap between germline ends came to 14 bases. The CDR3 spells CASSWGSVGQPQHF. The DNA for the CDR3 is TGTGCCAGCAGTTGGGGGAGTGTCGGACAGCCCCAGCATTTT.

The chain uses TRBV21-1 and TRBJ2-3; TRBD2, the table's D call, was not compared with the DNA. TRBV21-1 is a pseudogene. The CDR3 covers 16 residues. CDR3 amino acids: CASSSQERISTDTQYF. The CDR3 DNA follows: TGTGCCAGCAGCTCACAAGAGCGGATAAGCACAGATACGCAGTATTTT.

The rearrangement joins TRBV24-1 to TRBJ2-1; TRBD2 aligns across 13 bases. V lost 3 bases and J lost 5; bases outside the gene matches: 3. CDR3 length: 16 residues. Germline V gene lookup returns CDR1 KGHDR and CDR2 SFDVKD. CDR3 bases: TGTGCCACCAGTGATGGGACTAGCGGGGTGAACAATGAGCAGTTCTTC. This translates into CATSDGTSGVNNEQFF.

The J gene is TRBJ2-5, the V gene TRBV9, with 8 bases identical to TRBD2. Germline values: CDR1 SGDLS, CDR2 YYNGEE. This CDR3 has 17 residues. J lost 2 bases, V lost 7 bases, and 16 bases had no gene match. The CDR3 DNA reads as TGTGCCAGCGGGGGCGTGGAGCGGGGGTCATTACAAGAGACCCAGTACTTC. It specifies CASGGVERGSLQETQYF.

This chain links TRBV5-1 with TRBJ2-1; 11 bases agree with TRBD2. The CDR3 totals 17 residues. The V and J ends lost 2 bases and 4 bases, in that order; junction bases with no gene match: 8. Germline V lookup: CDR1 SGHRS, CDR2 YFSETQ. This chain's CDR3 is CASSFPSGGLIYNEQFF. The CDR3 DNA sequence: TGCGCCAGCAGCTTCCCTAGCGGGGGGCTCATATACAATGAGCAGTTCTTC.

V usage is TRBV4-1 and J usage is TRBJ1-4; no clear D gene. V lost 1 base, J lost 8 bases, and 14 bases lay in between. This CDR3 is 15 amino acids long. Germline V CDR1 and CDR2: MGHRA, YSYEKL. This chain's CDR3 is CASSQGTTVNEKLFF. As DNA, the CDR3 is TGCGCCAGCAGCCAAGGGACTACTGTTAACGAAAAACTGTTTTTT.

The rearrangement uses TRBV20-1 and TRBJ1-6; D uncertain. CDR3 length: 14 residues. Germline values: CDR1 DFQATT, CDR2 SNEGSKA (reference sequence). Trimming took 7 bases from V and 0 from J, leaving 10 bases between them. As DNA, the CDR3 is TGCAGTGTGCTCATAAGCTCCTATAATTCACCCCTCCACTTT. This encodes CSVLISSYNSPLHF.

This clonotype was recorded a few times. This chain links TRBV7-6 with TRBJ1-1; 7 nucleotides agree with TRBD1. CDR1 SGHVS and CDR2 FNYEAQ come from the germline V gene. The CDR3 length is 16 residues. Unmatched junction bases numbered 6, after V lost 2 bases and J lost 0 bases. CDR3 region: CASSLRGGRLNTEAFF. The CDR3, as DNA: TGTGCCAGCAGCTTAAGAGGGGGCCGCTTGAACACTGAAGCTTTCTTT.